This T cell receptor (beta chain) was recovered during a study of OX40 agonist ivuxolimab in advanced cancers. In the study overall: Patients received intravenous ivuxolimab every 2 weeks at 0.01 to 10 mg/kg. Each dose-escalation patient presented with hepatocellular carcinoma, melanoma, renal cell or head and neck cancer.

Assay: immunoSEQ multiplex PCR; the TCRdb copy retains only in-frame clones and omits some. The table lists about 61,000 clones, roughly 84% of them singletons. This CDR3 has 13 residues. Germline trimming cut 8 bases from V and 4 bases from J; bases unmatched to any gene: 5. The V gene's germline CDR1 is MDHEN and CDR2 SYDVKM. Collection of blood occurred at baseline, at cycle 4 day 1, and at cycle 7 day 1. The origin of this receptor is an adult with an advanced solid tumor such as melanoma, head and neck, liver or kidney cancer. The rearrangement joins TRBV28 to TRBJ2-3, with 8 bases identical to TRBD1. Sample: CD4+ or CD8+ T cells sorted from blood, taken in a trial of the OX40 agonist ivuxolimab. CDR3 sequence: CASADRGSDTQYF. The CDR3 DNA sequence: TGTGCCAGCGCAGACAGGGGTTCAGATACGCAGTATTTT. Full variable domain (missing parts from reference TRBV28 and TRBJ2-3): DVKVTQSSRYLVKRTGEKVFLECVQDMDHENMFWYRQDPGLGLRLIYFSYDVKMKEKGDIPEGYSVSREKKERFSLILESASTNQTSMYLCASADRGSDTQYFGPGTRLTVL.